This record covers a single TCR beta chain. Its specificity is unknown. The data derive from a study of T cell repertoires in cytomegalovirus infection. Study overall: In public TCR beta signatures, there were indications of both CMV infection and matching HLA type.

General observations from the study: Frequencies of public TCR beta families were cumulated, and this identified carriers of CMV plus the relevant HLA. HLA-C-restricted TCR beta clonotypes specific for CMV led the ex vivo response.

V was trimmed by 3 bases and J by 0 bases, leaving 14 bases between them. CDR1 and CDR2 (germline): SEHNR, FQNEAQ (reference sequence). The CDR3 runs 16 residues. TCRdb recomputed calls from the reads with MiXCR, one row per CDR3 protein. The sample lists a few hundred thousand distinct CDR3 sequences, roughly an eighth occurring once. Source material: PBMCs. J is TRBJ1-2 and V is TRBV7-9, with D hard to call. This clonotype was obtained from a human donor in good health (CMV status not recorded). Some clones in this sample may be carry-over from other donors' samples. Here the CDR3 reads CASSFSSGNPNYGYTF. CDR3 DNA sequence: TGTGCCAGCAGCTTTTCGTCCGGGAACCCTAACTATGGCTACACCTTC.